The 21 T cell receptor beta chains in this list originate from one sample, sequenced in a study of Tregs in tolerant kidney transplant recipients. Recipients received nonmyeloablative bone marrow transplants from related graft donors, with transient mixed chimerism. Assay used: immunoSEQ multiplex PCR; TCRdb lists only in-frame clones, some missing. The data include roughly 15,000 clones; the top ten clones carry approximately 30%. This specimen consisted of CD8+ T cells from blood (PBMCs), obtained 6 months after the transplant. These receptor sequences come from a human patient who received a combined kidney and bone marrow transplant. A subset of T cells may come from the graft donor.

Comment on this clone: The read comes to an end 3 residues before the CDR3 does, leaving the germline J gene to fill in the end. The rearrangement joins TRBV7-9 to TRBJ1-1; no reliable D call. CDR1 and CDR2 from the germline V gene are SEHNR and FQNEAQ (reference sequence). This CDR3 contains 13 residues. V was shortened by 5 bases and J by 4 bases, with 11 bases between the two germline ends. CDR3: CASSPRGGTEAFF. The CDR3 bases that were read are TGTGCCAGCAGCCCCCGGGGTGGCACTGAA. The full variable domain, with the rest looked up from reference TRBV7-9 and TRBJ1-1, is DTGVSQNPRHKITKRGQNVTFRCDPISEHNRLYWYRQTLGQGPEFLTYFQNEAQLEKSRLLSDRFSAERPKGSFSTLEIQRTEQGDSAMYLCASSPRGGTEAFFGQGTRLTVV.

On this clone: The read terminates 3 residues before the CDR3 end, so the remaining end is supplied by the germline J gene. The rearrangement joins TRBV4-1 to TRBJ1-5, with D tentatively TRBD1 (5 bases). V was cut by 4 bases and J by 3 bases, with 13 bases left in between. In germline, CDR1 is MGHRA, CDR2 YSYEKL. CDR3 length equals 15 residues. This chain's CDR3 is CASSLRRGPNQPQHF. Incomplete CDR3 DNA: TGCGCCAGCAGCCTTCGGCGGGGCCCCAATCAGCCC.

Concerning this clone: The sequence runs out 3 residues before the end of the CDR3; the remainder is reconstructed from the germline J gene. V usage is TRBV19 and J usage is TRBJ2-1; 11 bases are shared with TRBD2. The CDR3 is 19 residues long. Unmatched junction bases numbered 15, after V lost 8 bases and J lost 0 bases. From germline, CDR1 is LNHDA and CDR2 SQIVND (reference sequence). The sequenced part of the CDR3 DNA is TGTGCCAGTTTGAGACTAGCGGGGTTAACCCCGAGCTCCTACAATGAG. The encoded protein is CASLRLAGLTPSSYNE. The complete CDR3 protein is CASLRLAGLTPSSYNEQFF.

As to this clone: The read gets to within 3 residues of the CDR3 end, and the germline J gene fills in the rest. The chain links TRBV5-1 to TRBJ2-1; TRBD1 matches at 8 bases. Losses at the gene ends were 4 bases for V and 1 base for J; bases not matched to a gene: 7. The CDR3 totals 16 residues. Germline assignment: CDR1 SGHRS and CDR2 YFSETQ. CDR3 in amino acids: CASSTSGTGSYNEQFF. CDR3 DNA, as far as it was read: TGCGCCAGCAGCACCTCCGGGACAGGATCCTACAATGAG.

Of note for this clone: The read comes to an end 3 residues before the CDR3 does, leaving the germline J gene to fill in the end. The gene calls are TRBV14 and TRBJ2-3, with D unresolved. The germline CDR1 and CDR2 sequences are SGHDN and FVKESK. This CDR3 is 15 amino acids long. CDR3 bases read: TGTGCCAGCAGCCAAAGAGCTTATAGCAATCAGCCG. This codes for CASSQRAYSNQP. The full CDR3 is CASSQRAYSNQPQYF.

A note on this clone: The read ends 3 residues shy of where the CDR3 ends; the end is completed using the germline J gene. This chain joins TRBV13 and TRBJ2-7; TRBD1 matches 7 bases. The CDR3 totals 15 residues. V trimming: 5 bases; J trimming: 1 base; junction bases outside the gene matches: 8. Looked up from germline, CDR1 is PRHDT and CDR2 is FYEKMQ (reference sequence). CDR3 residues: CASSAGQGDSYEQYF. The covered CDR3 bases are TGTGCCAGCAGCGCCGGGCAGGGGGATTCCTACGAG.

As to this clone: The read terminates 3 residues before the CDR3 end, so the remaining end is supplied by the germline J gene. The V gene is TRBV7-8, the J gene TRBJ1-3; TRBD1 aligns across 7 bases. Trimming cost V 2 bases and J 8 bases; bases outside gene matches: 3. CDR3 length equals 13 residues. The V gene's germline CDR1 is SGHVS and CDR2 FQNEAQ. This chain's CDR3 is CASSLFRGDTIYF. CDR3 bases read: TGTGCCAGCAGCTTATTCAGGGGGGACACC.

As to this clone: The CDR3 goes on 3 residues after the read ends, and that part is filled in from the germline J gene. The V and J genes are TRBV7-2 and TRBJ2-3; D gene ambiguous. The CDR3 loop spans 12 amino acids. Germline V gene lookup returns CDR1 SGHTA and CDR2 FQGNSA. Trimming cost V 4 bases and J 6 bases, with 8 bases left between them. Incomplete CDR3 DNA: TGTGCCAGCAGCTCCGAAGCGGATACG. It is translated as CASSSEADT. In full, the CDR3 reads CASSSEADTQYF. The whole variable domain, remainder taken from reference TRBV7-2 and TRBJ2-3, is GAGVSQSPSNKVTEKGKDVELRCDPISGHTALYWYRQSLGQGLEFLIYFQGNSAPDKSGLPSDRFSAERTGGSVSTLTIQRTQQEDSAVYLCASSSEADTQYFGPGTRLTVL.

Comments on this clone: The read ends 3 residues before the CDR3 terminus; that terminus is restored from the germline J gene. The genes are TRBV13 and TRBJ1-6; TRBD1 might be the D (6 bases). V was trimmed by 3 bases and J by 9 bases, leaving 15 bases between them. The CDR3 spans 15 residues. Germline V gene sequence: CDR1 PRHDT, CDR2 FYEKMQ (reference sequence). CDR3: CASSLGPGQLSPLHF. CDR3 DNA (partial): TGTGCCAGCAGCTTGGGACCGGGACAACTTTCACCC.

On this clone itself: The sequenced fragment ends 3 residues before the CDR3 boundary, so the rest is inferred from the germline J gene. The chain employs TRBV5-1 and TRBJ2-1; D is possibly TRBD2 (6 bases). Germline V gene lookup returns CDR1 SGHRS and CDR2 YFSETQ. CDR3 length: 14 residues. The V gene lost 4 bases and the J gene lost 1 base, with 9 bases spanning the gap. The covered CDR3 bases are TGCGCCAGCAGCCTCGCGGGGTCCTACAATGAG. It yields the protein CASSLAGSYNE. The CDR3 in full is CASSLAGSYNEQFF.

To note about this clone: The read is 3 residues too short to cover the CDR3 end, so that end is filled in from the germline J gene. The chain links TRBV10-2 to TRBJ2-1, with D perhaps matching TRBD2 (7 bases). This CDR3 is built from 13 residues. CDR1 WSHSY and CDR2 SAAADI come from the germline V gene. V dropped 3 bases and J dropped 9 bases, with 12 bases sitting between them. CDR3 DNA (partial): TGCGCCAGCAGTGAAGGGGGGGCGGGTGAG. Protein: CASSEGGAGE. The whole CDR3 protein is CASSEGGAGEQFF.

On this clone itself: The read stops 3 residues short of the end of the CDR3; the missing end is completed from the germline J gene. The V call is TRBV2, the J call TRBJ1-2; 8 bases are shared with TRBD1. This CDR3 region has 14 residues. Germline V lookup: CDR1 SNHLY, CDR2 FYNNEI. The J segment lost 4 bases and the V segment lost 7 bases, leaving 8 bases of the junction unmatched. The chain's CDR3 is CASTGQGEIYGYTF. The covered CDR3 bases are TGTGCCAGCACCGGACAGGGAGAGATCTATGGC. Full variable domain (rest looked up from reference TRBV2 and TRBJ1-2): EPEVTQTPSHQVTQMGQEVILRCVPISNHLYFYWYRQILGQKVEFLVSFYNNEISEKSEIFDDQFSVERPDGSNFTLKIRSTKLEDSAMYFCASTGQGEIYGYTFGSGTRLTVV.

Regarding this clone: The read ends 3 residues before the CDR3 terminus; that terminus is restored from the germline J gene. The rearrangement uses TRBV7-9 and TRBJ1-5, with TRBD1 as a possible D gene (6 bases). Germline V gene sequence: CDR1 SEHNR, CDR2 FQNEAQ (reference sequence). V lost 2 bases to trimming and J lost 5 bases, with 13 bases between them. This CDR3 has 15 amino acids. The covered CDR3 bases are TGTGCCAGCAGCTTATCGGACAGTCCCGATCAGCCC. Translated, it gives CASSLSDSPDQP. The entire CDR3 protein is CASSLSDSPDQPQHF.

As regards this clone: Coverage ceases 3 residues before the CDR3 finishes, and the germline J gene fills in the end. This rearrangement joins TRBV10-3 to TRBJ1-6; possibly TRBD1 for D (5 bases). Germline loops: CDR1 ENHRY, CDR2 SYGVKD. The CDR3 totals 17 residues. Deletions cut 2 bases from V and 0 bases from J, with 11 bases between. CDR3 DNA (partial): TGTGCCATCAGTGAGGCAGGGCTGAGCTCCTATAATTCACCC. It is translated as CAISEAGLSSYNSP. The full CDR3 protein is CAISEAGLSSYNSPLHF.

In the case of this clone: Read data end 3 residues before the CDR3 end; the end is taken from the germline J gene. The rearrangement uses TRBV9 and TRBJ2-2; D gene unclear. The germline V and J ends were trimmed by 4 bases and 4 bases, with 5 bases remaining between them. Germline CDR1 SGDLS, CDR2 YYNGEE. CDR3 length: 12 residues. The sequenced part of the CDR3 DNA is TGTGCCAGCAGCCCTCCCACCGGGGAG. As protein: CASSPPTGE. The full CDR3 protein is CASSPPTGELFF.

As to this clone: The missing CDR3 end, 3 residues past where the read stops, is filled in from the germline J gene. The chain links TRBV7-6 to TRBJ1-6, with TRBD1 matching over 7 bases. Germline lookup yields CDR1 SGHVS and CDR2 FNYEAQ. Germline trimming cut 5 bases from V and 6 bases from J; bases unmatched to any gene: 7. CDR3 length: 15 amino acids. The part of the CDR3 DNA that was read is TGTGCCAGCAGCCCAGAGGGGGCTAGTAATTCACCC. Translated, it gives CASSPEGASNSP. The whole CDR3 reads CASSPEGASNSPLHF.

Details on this clone: The read falls 3 residues short of the CDR3 end, and the missing part is taken from the germline J gene. This chain connects TRBV7-6 to TRBJ2-2; TRBD2 agrees at 13 bases. Trimming cost V 5 bases and J 6 bases; bases outside gene matches: 6. From germline, CDR1 is SGHVS and CDR2 FNYEAQ. The CDR3 loop spans 16 amino acids. CDR3 loop: CASSPRLAGGPGELFF. The part of the CDR3 DNA that was read is TGTGCCAGCAGCCCACGACTAGCGGGAGGTCCCGGGGAG. The full variable domain, completed using reference TRBV7-6 and TRBJ2-2, is GAGVSQSPRYKVTKRGQDVALRCDPISGHVSLYWYRQALGQGPEFLTYFNYEAQQDKSGLPNDRFSAERPEGSISTLTIQRTEQRDSAMYRCASSPRLAGGPGELFFGEGSRLTVL.

In the case of this clone: The read finishes 3 residues shy of the CDR3 end, and the germline J gene is used to complete it. The chain links TRBV18 to TRBJ1-2; 12 positions match TRBD1. The junction had 6 bases not matched to a gene; V was cut back by 3 bases and J by 1 base. The CDR3 totals 17 residues. The germline gives CDR1 KGHSH, CDR2 LQKENI. The CDR3 DNA, read in part, is TGTGCCAGCTCACCCGGGACAGGGGGCGACTATAACTATGGC. It translates to CASSPGTGGDYNYG. The CDR3 in its entirety is CASSPGTGGDYNYGYTF.

To note about this clone: The read comes to an end 3 residues before the CDR3 does, leaving the germline J gene to fill in the end. V is TRBV20-1 and J is TRBJ1-1; 7 bases align to TRBD1. This CDR3 has 18 residues. V trimming: 6 bases; J trimming: 4 bases; junction bases outside the gene matches: 23. Germline loops: CDR1 DFQATT, CDR2 SNEGSKA (reference sequence). CDR3 sequence reads: CSANPGTAPTQTGTEAFF. The sequenced CDR3 bases are TGCAGTGCCAATCCTGGGACAGCGCCAACCCAAACGGGCACTGAA.

As to this clone: The CDR3 goes on 3 residues after the read ends, and that part is filled in from the germline J gene. This chain links TRBV12-3 or TRBV12-4 with TRBJ1-5; the match to TRBD1 covers 7 bases. The CDR3 is 15 amino acids. The trim removed 4 bases at V and 1 base at J, leaving 4 bases unmatched. CDR3 region: CASSSTGWSNQPQHF. The DNA read from the CDR3 is TGTGCCAGCAGTTCGACAGGGTGGAGCAATCAGCCC.

The part of the CDR3 DNA that was read is TGTGCCAGCAGCCCAGACACTCACCCCGGTTCTGGGGCCAACGTC. Translation gives CASSPDTHPGSGANV. The CDR3 in full is CASSPDTHPGSGANVLTF. J is TRBJ2-6 and V is TRBV4-2; D uncertain. The read terminates 3 residues before the CDR3 end, so the remaining end is supplied by the germline J gene. The germline gives CDR1 LGHNA, CDR2 YNFKEQ. V gave up 4 bases and J gave up 1 base, with 17 bases separating them. The CDR3 has 18 amino acids.